This T cell receptor (beta chain) comes out of a study of blood T cells in healthy people across ages (dated by TCRdb to the mid-2010s). Notes on the research overall: In model experiments, template switching captured roughly one uniquely barcoded TCR beta cDNA molecule for every two T cells. To avoid experimental bias, donors of different ages were distributed randomly across sequencing lanes. The donors were split into four age groups: young (average 16 years), middle-aged (39), aged (about 56) and long-lived (more than 80). Age-related changes in TCR beta repertoire diversity were measured in the study by deep sequencing normalized with unique cDNA molecular identifiers. The study analyzed two additional independent replicas of 1 million unique cDNA reads from the same blood draw for two donors, one aged 18 to 30 and one aged 80 or older. Results and caveats for the whole study, not just this receptor: Observed TCR beta diversity per million T cells fell roughly linearly with age, and a significant reduction was already apparent by age around 36. Compared with the aged group, the long-lived group had more naive CD4+ T cells, fewer expanded clones and increased TCR diversity, suggesting age selection. Conclusive comparison of naive and antigen-experienced compartments was prevented by the profiling of bulk unsorted PBMCs. Estimates of total diversity based on one million sequenced T cells were regarded as lower bounds and as underestimates. There was a strong correlation between observed TCR beta diversity and the percentage of naive T cells measured by flow cytometry. Because donor CMV infection status was unknown, age-related changes in expanded clonotypes were potentially confounded.

Systemically healthy Caucasian individuals from Russia, about 38 in total and aged roughly 6 to 100 years, were included as donors. Each donor gave roughly 11 milliliters of peripheral blood, drawn into EDTA-treated Vacutainer tubes. PBMCs were isolated by Ficoll-Paque density-gradient centrifugation, with at least 7 million obtained per sample. Total RNA, at least 6 micrograms per sample, was extracted from PBMCs with Trizol reagent. The percentages of naive CD45RAhigh/CD27high T cells were determined by flow cytometry on a PBMC aliquot from every donor. Comments on this clonotype: What antigen it recognizes has not been identified. The input lacks base qualities; no much larger clone sits a single base away.

Library construction relied on 5' RACE. The sample was run on an Illumina HiSeq 2500. A second PCR of roughly 6 to 12 cycles was run with a J-beta primer mix and a sample-barcoded 5' primer. Each TCR beta cDNA molecule received a unique molecular identifier from a template-switch 5' adaptor carrying 12 random nucleotides. At least 2.5 million CDR3-containing paired-end reads were obtained from each sample. First-strand cDNA synthesis was performed from all RNA using the Mint cDNA synthesis kit, with priming by a TRBC-specific oligonucleotide. Following uracil-DNA glycosylase treatment, a first 18-cycle PCR with universal primers M1SS and BC2_uni_R was performed on all cDNA. The published analysis was carried out like this. For normalization, 1 million high-quality reads were randomly selected from each sample, with every read carrying a distinct molecular identifier. Instead of being binned into consensus sequences, reads that shared molecular identifiers were thrown out. MiTCR, with a Q25 quality threshold and the strictest error-elimination algorithm, was used for CDR3 identification, clonotype clustering and error correction. Lower-bound total TCR beta diversity was estimated with a nonparametric unseen species model using Euler transformation. Clones were called with MiXCR by TCRdb after fastp trimmed the public reads at Q25, and only in-frame beta chains were retained. Rows are unified per CDR3 protein, each entry keeping the most common DNA and genes. Here the V and J calls rest on TCRdb's processing, not on the authors' analysis. Here the sample has almost 1 million distinct CDR3 sequences; about 51% occur a single time. The ten most abundant clones make up about a fifth of the sample.

The sequence derives from a woman in her sixties or seventies in good health. The sequencing input was blood.

CDR3 sequence: CSALAGGRTDTQYF. In nucleotides, the sequence is TGCAGTGCCTTAGCGGGGGGTCGCACAGATACGCAGTATTTT. The chain uses TRBV20-1 and TRBJ2-3; TRBD2 lines up with 10 middle nucleotides. V loses 6 bases at its end and J loses 1 base; junction bases beyond the gene matches: 4. Based on the germline V gene (reference sequence), the CDR1 and CDR2 sequences are DFQATT and SNEGSKA. The CDR3 goes from the cysteine to the phenylalanine over 14 residues. The retained sequence is limited to the CDR3, 42 bases, with the frame set at the first base.